These T cell receptor beta chains were read from a single sample in a study of T-cell memory formation after mild COVID-19. MiXCR, applied by TCRdb to the 5' RACE reads, yields one record per CDR3 protein. The sample has a few hundred thousand distinct CDR3 sequences; roughly 20% are singletons. The sequenced sample consisted of PBMCs or a T cell subset sorted from them (not recorded which). Receptor source: an adult woman who had mild COVID-19 (a few samples of this study predate the infection). Cell type and time point are not known. Both conserved end residues are part of each CDR3. The D gene is left open where the match is weak. Not every row has a clone size; where given, it reads once, few, many or a size class.

v_gene	j_gene	d_gene	abundance	CDR3aa	CDR3nt
TRBV6-5	TRBJ2-3	TRBD1	NA	CGSGQGISDTQYF	TGTGGTTCTGGACAGGGGATTTCAGATACGCAGTATTTT
TRBV15	TRBJ1-3	NA	NA	CATSSARDYTIYF	TGTGCCACCAGCAGTGCAAGAGATTACACCATATATTTT
TRBV5-1	TRBJ2-7	NA	many	CASSRTGSYEQYF	TGCGCCAGCAGCCGAACAGGTTCCTACGAGCAGTACTTC
TRBV10-3	TRBJ2-5	NA	NA	CAISDRRAQETQYF	TGTGCCATCAGTGATAGACGGGCCCAAGAGACCCAGTACTTC
TRBV29-1	TRBJ1-1	NA	NA	CSVPRAGGTEAFF	TGCAGCGTCCCAAGAGCGGGGGGCACTGAAGCTTTCTTT
TRBV12-3/TRBV12-4	TRBJ2-5	TRBD2	few	CATQATGGGETQYF	TGTGCCACCCAGGCAACGGGGGGGGGAGAGACCCAGTACTTC
TRBV29-1	TRBJ2-3	NA	few	CSVRGTGLDTQYF	TGCAGCGTGAGGGGCACAGGGTTAGATACGCAGTATTTT
TRBV12-3/TRBV12-4	TRBJ1-2	NA	NA	CASSFGENYGYTF	TGTGCCAGCAGTTTCGGGGAAAACTATGGCTACACCTTC
TRBV20-1	TRBJ1-1	NA	few	CSARITDPGVAFF	TGCAGTGCTAGAATAACGGATCCGGGCGTCGCTTTCTTT
TRBV30	TRBJ2-2	NA	few	CAWQGYGELFF	TGTGCCTGGCAGGGGTACGGGGAGCTGTTTTTT
TRBV6-6	TRBJ2-5	TRBD2	few	CASSYSGTRQETQYF	TGTGCCAGCAGTTACTCGGGGACTAGACAAGAGACCCAGTACTTC
TRBV21-1	TRBJ2-2	NA	NA	CASSKLWTGRHTGELFF	TGTGCCAGCAGCAAGCTTTGGACAGGGCGCCACACCGGGGAGCTGTTTTTT
TRBV20-1	TRBJ2-3	NA	once	CSARDGFGSTDTQYF	TGCAGTGCTAGAGACGGGTTCGGTAGCACAGATACGCAGTATTTT
TRBV9	TRBJ1-1	TRBD1	NA	CASSVGRGLGTEAFF	TGTGCCAGCAGCGTAGGTAGGGGGCTGGGCACTGAAGCTTTCTTT
TRBV6-1	TRBJ1-1	NA	NA	CASSLGGSEAFF	TGTGCCAGCAGTCTGGGTGGGTCGGAAGCTTTCTTT
TRBV7-9	TRBJ2-3	TRBD2	NA	CASSLSSGRDTQYF	TGTGCCAGCAGCTTATCTAGCGGGAGAGATACGCAGTATTTT
TRBV7-9	TRBJ2-1	NA	few	CASSLANSVNEQFF	TGTGCCAGCAGCTTAGCGAATTCGGTCAATGAGCAGTTCTTC
TRBV4-3	TRBJ2-3	NA	few	CASSQDQGNGGTQYF	TGCGCCAGCAGCCAAGATCAGGGTAACGGGGGTACGCAGTATTTT
TRBV6-1	TRBJ2-7	NA	NA	CASSEIVEGSYEQYF	TGTGCCAGCAGTGAAATTGTCGAGGGCTCCTACGAGCAGTACTTC
TRBV7-9	TRBJ2-7	NA	NA	CASSRGPLRDEQYF	TGTGCCAGCAGCCGTGGACCCCTTCGGGACGAGCAGTACTTC
TRBV11-2	TRBJ2-1	TRBD2	few	CASFNRVGAGGPNEQFF	TGTGCCAGCTTTAACCGGGTTGGAGCGGGGGGACCAAATGAGCAGTTCTTC
TRBV18	TRBJ2-3	NA	NA	CASSPPQGPDTQYF	TGTGCCAGCTCACCGCCTCAGGGGCCAGATACGCAGTATTTT
TRBV19	TRBJ2-5	NA	NA	CASSPIGAGAGETQYF	TGTGCCAGTAGCCCTATAGGGGCAGGGGCGGGGGAGACCCAGTACTTC
TRBV11-2	TRBJ1-4	NA	NA	CASSRQVWGEKLFF	TGTGCCAGCAGCAGACAGGTCTGGGGTGAAAAACTGTTTTTT
TRBV7-2	TRBJ1-6	TRBD1	NA	CASSLESQGASPLHF	TGTGCCAGCAGCTTAGAGTCCCAGGGGGCTTCACCCCTCCACTTT
TRBV30	TRBJ1-4	NA	NA	CAWSVAFDGNEKLFF	TGTGCCTGGAGTGTCGCCTTCGACGGTAATGAAAAACTGTTTTTT
TRBV7-9	TRBJ2-7	NA	few	CASSVNEGGSSYEQYF	TGTGCCAGCAGCGTCAACGAGGGGGGGAGCTCCTACGAGCAGTACTTC
TRBV30	TRBJ1-1	NA	NA	CAWSVGGSGTEAFF	TGTGCCTGGAGTGTAGGGGGGTCCGGCACTGAAGCTTTCTTT
TRBV25-1	TRBJ1-5	NA	NA	CASSEYGAGRDNQPQHF	TGTGCCAGCAGTGAATATGGGGCAGGACGGGACAATCAGCCCCAGCATTTT
TRBV12-3/TRBV12-4	TRBJ2-7	TRBD2	few	CASGSSPGTGGLAGYEQYF	TGTGCCAGCGGTTCCTCTCCCGGTACAGGGGGACTAGCGGGCTACGAGCAGTACTTC
TRBV7-9	TRBJ2-7	TRBD1	NA	CASSLVGTATYEQYF	TGTGCCAGCAGCTTAGTTGGGACAGCAACCTACGAGCAGTACTTC
TRBV28	TRBJ2-6	NA	NA	CASRGTRDSGANVLTF	TGTGCCAGCAGGGGCACCAGGGACTCTGGGGCCAACGTCCTGACTTTC
TRBV10-3	TRBJ2-7	NA	NA	CAIRWEVTYEQYF	TGTGCCATAAGGTGGGAAGTGACCTACGAGCAGTACTTC
TRBV9	TRBJ2-5	NA	many	CASRGDEETQYF	TGTGCCAGCAGGGGCGATGAAGAGACCCAGTACTTC
TRBV7-9	TRBJ1-1	NA	NA	CASSLAVVREAFF	TGTGCCAGCAGCTTAGCGGTGGTAAGAGAAGCTTTCTTT
TRBV6-5	TRBJ1-1	NA	few	CASSYSWGAGGTEAFF	TGTGCCAGCAGTTACTCATGGGGGGCTGGGGGCACTGAAGCTTTCTTT
TRBV12-3/TRBV12-4	TRBJ2-7	TRBD2	NA	CASSRAGADREQYF	TGTGCCAGCAGCCGAGCGGGGGCAGATCGGGAGCAGTACTTC
TRBV27	TRBJ1-2	NA	once	CASSPRQANYGYTF	TGTGCCAGCAGTCCCAGACAGGCCAACTATGGCTACACCTTC
TRBV7-9	TRBJ2-5	NA	few	CASSVDRTQETQYF	TGTGCCAGCAGCGTAGACAGGACCCAAGAGACCCAGTACTTC
TRBV7-2	TRBJ2-7	NA	NA	CASSLTVGQIYEQYF	TGTGCCAGCAGCTTAACCGTAGGACAGATCTACGAGCAGTACTTC
TRBV7-6	TRBJ1-6	TRBD1	few	CASSLDDRGGGSPLHF	TGTGCCAGCAGCTTGGACGACAGGGGAGGAGGTTCACCCCTCCACTTT
TRBV20-1	TRBJ2-5	TRBD1	few	CSASPDRGRLKTQYF	TGCAGTGCTAGCCCCGACAGGGGCCGACTTAAGACCCAGTACTTC
TRBV19	TRBJ2-1	TRBD2	few	CASALRTSFEQFF	TGTGCCAGTGCTCTTAGGACTAGCTTTGAGCAGTTCTTC
TRBV7-6	TRBJ2-7	TRBD1	once	CASSSGGQGAYEQYF	TGTGCCAGCAGCTCAGGGGGACAGGGGGCCTACGAGCAGTACTTC